A selection of T cell receptor beta chains follows, all from one sample in a study of healthy donors' naive CD4 and CD8 T cells. MiXCR, applied by TCRdb to the reads, yields one record per CDR3 protein. Found here are roughly 200,000 distinct CDR3 sequences, about 76% of them singletons; the top ten hold approximately 2.5%. Input material: naive CD4+ and CD8+ T cells sorted from blood, pooled from several donors. The receptors here all came from a pool of human donors in good health; the sample pools cells from several healthy donors. Both conserved end residues are part of each CDR3. The D gene is left open where the match is weak. Size is stated for part of the rows, as once, few or many counts, or as a class when the clone is expanded.

J gene,V gene,D gene,clone size,CDR3 DNA,CDR3 protein
TRBJ2-1,TRBV29-1,TRBD2,-,TGCAGCGTTGAAGATGTCAGCGGGAGTTCCTACAATGAGCAGTTCTTC,CSVEDVSGSSYNEQFF
TRBJ2-7,TRBV19,TRBD1,-,TGTGCCAGTAGTATTGATCCCCGGGACAGCACACTCTACGAGCAGTACTTC,CASSIDPRDSTLYEQYF
TRBJ1-1,TRBV7-8,-,-,TGTGCCAGCAGACCCGGACATTTCATGAACACTGAAGCTTTCTTT,CASRPGHFMNTEAFF
TRBJ1-1,TRBV30,-,-,TGTGCCTGGAGTGTAACGGGGGCTCGGTCCACTGAAGCTTTCTTT,CAWSVTGARSTEAFF
TRBJ2-5,TRBV30,-,-,TGTGCCTGGAGTCCCGGAGGCGAGACCCAGTACTTC,CAWSPGGETQYF
TRBJ2-7,TRBV4-2,-,once,TGTGCCAGCAGCCAAGATCTAGACCGATACTACGAGCAGTACTTC,CASSQDLDRYYEQYF
TRBJ1-1,TRBV6-5,-,-,TGTGCCAGCAGTTATCCCGGGATCCCCGGGATGAACACTGAAGCTTTCTTT,CASSYPGIPGMNTEAFF
TRBJ1-2,TRBV19,TRBD1,-,TGTGCCAGCCAGGACAGGGGACAAGACTATGGCTACACCTTC,CASQDRGQDYGYTF
TRBJ2-1,TRBV19,-,-,TGTGCCAGTAGTATAGGCCTTTTTCGGCAGTTCTTC,CASSIGLFRQFF
TRBJ1-2,TRBV19,-,-,TGTGCCAGTAGTATAACCGGGGCTCGGGGACCTGGCTACACCTTC,CASSITGARGPGYTF